This is a list of T cell receptor beta chains from one sample in a study of immune reconstitution after stem cell transplant in scleroderma. MiXCR was run by TCRdb on the RT-PCR reads, yielding one entry per CDR3 protein. The table shows 2,000 to 2,500 distinct CDR3 sequences, with approximately 10% occurring only once. This specimen was collected before or after autologous hematopoietic stem cell transplantation (not recorded which). Source of these receptors: a female donor with systemic sclerosis. CDR3s include the opening cysteine and the closing phenylalanine or tryptophan. Part of the rows lack a size; the others show once, few, many or a class for expanded clones.

CDR3	size	V
CAIALNRDRETQYF	medium-sized	TRBV10-3
CASSPIVGQGDLDYGYTF	medium-sized	TRBV7-8
CASSATGRDRARELFF	large	TRBV19
CASSQATLRGRIYEQYF	few	TRBV4-2
CSVVARETQYF	medium-sized	TRBV29-1
CASSLVSGGAYEQYF	many	TRBV7-2
CASSLGLADTDTQYF	medium-sized	TRBV5-4
CASSPGTESMGTIYF	medium-sized	TRBV18
CATSSLTGGGEQFF	medium-sized	TRBV15
CASSRAGENTGELFF	.	TRBV25-1
CASYDRTGGYTF	medium-sized	TRBV12-3/TRBV12-4
CASSLVAGTGYYGYTF	large	TRBV6-5
CSAQRRDNEQFF	medium-sized	TRBV29-1
CASSEASHKVETQYF	few	TRBV2
CASSFSSGRVNSLGYGYTF	medium-sized	TRBV12-3/TRBV12-4
CASSRDTHSYEQYF	medium-sized	TRBV6-1
CSASSGGGNQPQHF	medium-sized	TRBV20-1
CSAAWGKRENGYTF	medium-sized	TRBV20-1
CASSLKMAGELFF	many	TRBV7-2
CAWSAITDTQYF	medium-sized	TRBV30
CASSPIQTGNTEAFF	medium-sized	TRBV7-6
CASSQGRGGYTEAFF	.	TRBV4-3
CASSLKLASGVNEQYF	medium-sized	TRBV27
CASSLPGYHNEQFF	medium-sized	TRBV7-9
CSGAIRDSGLNTEAFF	medium-sized	TRBV20-1
CASSFQGSTEAFF	medium-sized	TRBV5-5